One sample yielded the 10 T cell receptor beta chains listed below, sequenced in a study of shared clonotypes between healthy human individuals. Libraries were prepared by immunoSEQ multiplex PCR; TCRdb keeps only in-frame clonotypes and omits some of them. The data hold roughly 890,000 clones, with 80% to 95% observed a single time. The naive CD8 subset, CD45RO-negative cells positively selected for CCR7, excluded terminally differentiated effector memory CD45RA+ cells. The specimen was naive CD8+ T cells sorted from blood. The receptors were sampled from a man younger than 45 in good health.

The gene calls are TRBV5-5 and TRBJ2-3; D is undetermined. This CDR3 has 15 residues. V was pared by 4 bases and J by 5 bases, with 17 bases between. Germline-derived CDR1 and CDR2 are SGHKS and YYEKEE (reference sequence). In nucleotides, the CDR3 is TGTGCCAGCAGCACCCTATCTTCAAAGGGAGATACGCAGTATTTT. It codes for CASSTLSSKGDTQYF.

This rearrangement joins TRBV11-2 to TRBJ1-5; D is unclear. Germline values: CDR1 SGHAT, CDR2 FQNNGV. Trimming took off 2 bases at V and 2 bases at J, with 19 bases between the two ends. This CDR3 comprises 18 residues. The CDR3 bases are TGTGCCAGCAGCTTAATAAGGTCTCAGTACGTGGGCAATCAGCCCCAGCATTTT. Translating gives CASSLIRSQYVGNQPQHF.

The rearrangement uses TRBV28 and TRBJ2-7; D call uncertain. The CDR3 consists of 13 residues. Per germline, CDR1 MDHEN and CDR2 SYDVKM. Deletions cut 3 bases from V and 6 bases from J, with 12 bases between. The CDR3 loop reads CASSFPGPGEQYF. The CDR3 DNA reads TGTGCCAGCAGTTTTCCTGGACCGGGCGAGCAGTACTTC.

This clone showed up just a few times. The chain joins TRBV6-5 to TRBJ1-1; D remains ambiguous. Trimming took 5 bases from V and 0 from J, leaving 7 bases between them. The V gene's germline CDR1 is MNHEY and CDR2 SVGAGI. The CDR3 is 13 amino acids. The CDR3: CASSVYLNTEAFF. The CDR3 DNA is TGTGCCAGCAGTGTGTATTTGAACACTGAAGCTTTCTTT.

The J gene is TRBJ2-5, the V gene TRBV30; D call uncertain. The germline V gene encodes CDR1 GTSNPN and CDR2 SVGIG (reference sequence). The V and J ends lost 2 bases and 0 bases respectively, with 4 bases between them. The CDR3 contains 12 residues. CDR3 nucleotide sequence: TGTGCCTGGAGTCCAGACCAAGAGACCCAGTACTTC. Encoded protein: CAWSPDQETQYF.

The chain recombines TRBV10-2 with TRBJ2-1; either TRBD1 or TRBD2 may supply D (5 bases each). Germline V gene sequence: CDR1 WSHSY, CDR2 SAAADI. Trimming took 7 bases from V and 10 from J, leaving 17 bases between them. The CDR3 covers 13 residues. The CDR3 coding sequence is TGCGCCAGCACCCCTAGGTCCAGGGAGGAGCAGTTCTTC. Its translation: CASTPRSREEQFF.

This sequence joins TRBV6-4 and TRBJ2-2; maybe TRBD1 (6 bases). The CDR3 extends over 14 amino acids. Trimming pared 5 bases from V and 4 bases from J, leaving 11 bases between. Per the germline V gene, CDR1 is MRHNA and CDR2 is SNTAGT. The CDR3 region is CASSTGPGTGELFF. The CDR3 bases are TGTGCCAGCAGTACAGGGCCAGGCACCGGGGAGCTGTTTTTT.

V usage is TRBV30 and J usage is TRBJ2-7, with 12 positions matching TRBD1. CDR3 size: 14 residues. The ends lost 2 bases at V and 7 bases at J; junction bases unmatched: 6. CDR1 and CDR2 from the germline V gene are GTSNPN and SVGIG (reference sequence). The CDR3 coding sequence is TGTGCCTGGAGTTCGGGACAGGGGGCAGGGGAGCAGTACTTC. Protein product: CAWSSGQGAGEQYF.

This sequence joins TRBV10-2 and TRBJ2-7, with D uncertain. The CDR3 spans 13 residues. Trimming took 8 bases from V and 9 from J, leaving 20 bases between them. Germline CDR1 reads WSHSY; CDR2 reads SAAADI. The CDR3 DNA sequence: TGCGCCAGCCCAAGGGCGCAGAAATCAGGGCAGTACTTC. Protein product: CASPRAQKSGQYF.

This clone was observed once. The chain recombines TRBV7-9 with TRBJ2-1; 7 bases match TRBD2. The V gene end was trimmed by 4 bases and the J gene end by 0 bases; junction bases not matched to a gene: 6. CDR1 is SEHNR, CDR2 FQNEAQ, per germline (reference sequence). The CDR3 is made up of 16 amino acids. As DNA, the CDR3 is TGTGCCAGCAGCTCCCGGGGGGAACGCTCCTACAATGAGCAGTTCTTC. Amino acids: CASSSRGERSYNEQFF.